This T cell receptor beta chain emerged from a study of blood T cell repertoires in COVID-19. Overall study: Samples of COVID-19 (acute and convalescent) were obtained from the United States, Italy and Spain.

Seattle's cohort entered during active infection and was followed longitudinally. This CDR3 is 14 amino acids long. The germline gives CDR1 SQVTM, CDR2 ANQGSEA. V dropped 4 bases and J dropped 6; count of bases not matched to a gene: 7. Original data processing: The authors estimated nucleated cell counts from reference gene primer amplification. Produced via immunoSEQ multiplex PCR; TCRdb's table is partial and in-frame only. D and trimming were read from the DNA, whereas the V and J calls and clone size are those reported in that table. The sample has roughly 400,000 clones, about 90% seen once. The chain is built from TRBV29-1 and TRBJ2-5, with 11 nucleotides matching TRBD2. The source of this sequence is a woman aged 55-70 years with COVID-19, enrolled during active disease. Sequencing was performed on peripheral blood. This chain's CDR3 is CSVAPLAGGQTQYF. The CDR3 nucleotides read TGCAGCGTTGCCCCCCTAGCGGGGGGACAGACCCAGTACTTC.